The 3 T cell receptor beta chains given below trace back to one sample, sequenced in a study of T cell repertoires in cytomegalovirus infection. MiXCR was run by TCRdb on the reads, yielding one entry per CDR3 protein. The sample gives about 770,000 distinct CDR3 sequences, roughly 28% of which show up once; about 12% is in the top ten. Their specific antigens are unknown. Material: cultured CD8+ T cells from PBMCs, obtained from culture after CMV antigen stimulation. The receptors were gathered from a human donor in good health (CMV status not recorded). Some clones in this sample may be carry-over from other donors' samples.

This CDR3 reads CASSPIGQGDEQFF. The CDR3 DNA is TGTGCCAGCAGTCCCATAGGACAGGGCGATGAGCAGTTCTTC. The rearrangement uses TRBV27 and TRBJ2-1, with 8 bases that match TRBD1. CDR1 MNHEY and CDR2 SMNVEV come from the germline V gene (reference sequence). This CDR3 is 14 amino acids long. V shed 5 bases, J shed 8 bases, and the junction held 8 bases outside the gene matches.

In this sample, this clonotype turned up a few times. In DNA form, the CDR3 reads TGTGCCAGCAGTCTTAGCGGGGCCTCGGTCGATGAGCAGTTCTTC. Translated: CASSLSGASVDEQFF. This chain joins TRBV12-3 or TRBV12-4 and TRBJ2-1; 8 nucleotides match TRBD2. The CDR3 has 15 residues. V was pared by 5 bases and J by 8 bases, with 11 bases of the junction left unmatched.

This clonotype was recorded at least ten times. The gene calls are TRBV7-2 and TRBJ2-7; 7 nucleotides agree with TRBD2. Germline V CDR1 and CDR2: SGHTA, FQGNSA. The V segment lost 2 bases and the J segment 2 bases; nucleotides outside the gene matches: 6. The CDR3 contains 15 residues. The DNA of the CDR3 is TGTGCCAGCAGCTTAAAGCGGGGATCCACCTACGAGCAGTACTTC. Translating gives CASSLKRGSTYEQYF.